Listed below are T cell receptor beta chains from one sample, sequenced in a study of shared clonotypes between healthy human individuals. This table comes from immunoSEQ multiplex PCR, and its TCRdb copy is limited to in-frame clones, with some not included. The sample yields around 2.5 million clones, more than 85% seen once. Specimen: naive CD4+ T cells from PBMCs. Every receptor here comes from a man younger than 35 in good health. Some clones in this sample may be carry-over from other donors' samples. Both conserved end residues are part of each CDR3. The D gene is left open where the match is weak. The size of a clone is reported for some rows only, either as once, few or many, or as a class for expanded clones.

size,V,D,length,J,DNA,CDR3
NA,TRBV28,NA,15,TRBJ1-1,TGTGCCAGCATCCCCGGTTGGGGGATGAACACTGAAGCTTTCTTT,CASIPGWGMNTEAFF
NA,TRBV28,NA,14,TRBJ2-4,TGTGCCAGCAGTTTGTGGCAGGCCAAAAACATTCAGTACTTC,CASSLWQAKNIQYF
NA,TRBV4-2,NA,22,TRBJ2-7,TGTGCCAGCAGCCGACCTGACAAGAGGACAGGGGGTCCTAGCGGGAGATTTTACGAGCAGTACTTC,CASSRPDKRTGGPSGRFYEQYF
NA,TRBV27,TRBD1,17,TRBJ2-2,TGTGCCAGCAGTTTATCAGGACAGGGGGCGGTCACCGGGGAGCTGTTTTTT,CASSLSGQGAVTGELFF
NA,TRBV14,TRBD2,18,TRBJ2-3,TGTGCCAGCAGCCAAGGCAGCGGGAGGGTCCGTAGCACAGATACGCAGTATTTT,CASSQGSGRVRSTDTQYF
NA,TRBV25-1,NA,13,TRBJ2-7,TGTGCCAGCAGTTTGCAGGTACCCTACGAGCAGTACTTC,CASSLQVPYEQYF
NA,TRBV7-9,NA,15,TRBJ2-1,TGTGCCAGCAGCTTAGAGGGTAGTAAGGGTTTTGAGCAGTTCTTC,CASSLEGSKGFEQFF
NA,TRBV5-4,NA,15,TRBJ2-4,TGTGCCAGCAGCTTGGAGGGTCCCGCCAAAAACATTCAGTACTTC,CASSLEGPAKNIQYF
NA,TRBV5-4,TRBD2,14,TRBJ2-5,TGTGCCAGCAGCCGGAGCGGGAGGAAGGAGACCCAGTACTTC,CASSRSGRKETQYF
once,TRBV18,TRBD1,16,TRBJ1-4,TGTGCCAGCTCACCACGACAGGGTGCAACTAATGAAAAACTGTTTTTT,CASSPRQGATNEKLFF
NA,TRBV6-5,TRBD2,15,TRBJ2-7,TGTGCCAGGAGTACTGAGCGGGAGTGGACCTACGAGCAGTACTTC,CARSTEREWTYEQYF
NA,TRBV11-2,NA,16,TRBJ2-7,TGTGCCAGCAGCCCTAGCCTGGGACACCAGGCTTACGAGCAGTACTTC,CASSPSLGHQAYEQYF
NA,TRBV18,NA,13,TRBJ1-4,TGTGCCAGCTCACCCGTTGTAGGAGAAAAACTGTTTTTT,CASSPVVGEKLFF
NA,TRBV9,NA,13,TRBJ1-6,TGTGCCAGCAGCTGGACGGATAATTCACCCCTCCACTTT,CASSWTDNSPLHF